The T cell receptor beta chain under discussion was sequenced for a study of T cell responses to AZD1222 COVID-19 vaccine. Profiling relied on immunoSEQ multiplex PCR, and the TCRdb table lists in-frame clones only, not all of them. The sample consists of about 140,000 clones, roughly 90% of them appearing once. From germline, CDR1 is SNHLY and CDR2 FYNNEI. Trimming removed 4 bases from V and 5 bases from J, with 12 bases in between. There are 14 residues in the CDR3. This TCR was sampled from an adult in good health. The input for sequencing was peripheral blood, taken on day 0 of AZD1222 vaccination. This chain joins TRBV2 and TRBJ1-5, with unresolved D. In nucleotides, the CDR3 is TGTGCCAGCAGTGCCGGGGTCCAGGATCAGCCCCAGCATTTT. Translated, it gives CASSAGVQDQPQHF.